This entry lists 2 T cell receptor beta chains sequenced from one sample in a study of T cells expressing NK-cell markers. TCRdb reprocessed the 5' RACE reads and keeps a single row for each CDR3 protein, giving no DNA. Its table lists about 21,000 distinct CDR3 sequences. The sample consisted of blood T cells: a sorted CD56 or NKG2C T cell subset, CD4+ or CD8+ T cells, or bulk PBMC T cells (not recorded which). The receptors here all came from a man aged 18-75 years in good health.

The CDR3 reads CASSIQDTDTQYF. The chain is built from TRBV12-3 or TRBV12-4 and TRBJ2-3. The CDR3 has 13 residues.

The rearrangement links TRBV6-5 to TRBJ1-1; absent DNA, TCRdb's TRBD1 call cannot be checked. The CDR3 runs to 15 residues. In germline, CDR1 is MNHEY, CDR2 SVGAGI. The chain's CDR3 is CASSSIDRANTEAFF.